One sample yielded the 12 T cell receptor beta chains listed below, sequenced in a study of Ad26.COV2.S vaccination and SARS-CoV-2 variants. Treatment of the sample: around 19 received Ad26.COV2.S at low or high dose, single or two shots; 5 received placebo; per-sample allocation not given. Each sample was drawn 63 days after the first injection (of vaccine or placebo). Assay used: immunoSEQ multiplex PCR; TCRdb lists only in-frame clones, some missing. Among about 330,000 clones listed, under 90% were seen once. The sample was peripheral blood, taken in a trial of Ad26.COV2.S vaccine versus placebo. All receptors derive from a person between 18 and 60 years old who received the Ad26.COV2.S COVID-19 vaccine or a placebo.

V is TRBV4-3 and J is TRBJ2-1, with 10 bases aligning to TRBD1. V lost 4 bases, J lost 5 bases, and 8 bases stayed unmatched. This CDR3 is 16 amino acids long. Germline assignment: CDR1 LGHNA and CDR2 YSLEER. For the CDR3, the DNA is TGCGCCAGCAGCCCGATGACAGGGGGCGCGAACAATGAGCAGTTCTTC. Its translation is CASSPMTGGANNEQFF.

The chain uses TRBV5-1 and TRBJ2-1, with 9 nucleotides matching TRBD2. CDR1 and CDR2 (germline): SGHRS, YFSETQ. V trimming: 2 bases; J trimming: 7 bases; junction bases outside the gene matches: 7. CDR3 size: 15 residues. CDR3 sequence (DNA): TGCGCCAGCAGCTTAGCGGGAGGAGGTATGAATGAGCAGTTCTTC. Protein product: CASSLAGGGMNEQFF. The full variable domain, its missing parts supplied by reference TRBV5-1 and TRBJ2-1, is KAGVTQTPRYLIKTRGQQVTLSCSPISGHRSVSWYQQTPGQGLQFLFEYFSETQRNKGNFPGRFSGRQFSNSRSEMNVSTLELGDSALYLCASSLAGGGMNEQFFGPGTRLTVL.

The rearrangement joins TRBV27 to TRBJ2-1; 12 bases line up with TRBD2. With V trimmed by 5 bases and J by 7 bases, 6 bases remained unmatched. CDR1 and CDR2 (germline): MNHEY, SMNVEV (reference sequence). This CDR3 has 15 residues. DNA of the CDR3: TGTGCCAGCAGTCTGACTAGCGGGGGTCTTAATGAGCAGTTCTTC. Its protein is CASSLTSGGLNEQFF.

This clone is a singleton in its sample. One junction end does not reproduce the germline sequence, and a read error may be involved. The chain has TRBV18 and TRBJ2-3, with D hard to call. Germline V gene data show CDR1 as KGHSH and CDR2 as LQKENI. This CDR3 spans 16 amino acids. For the CDR3, the DNA is TGTGCCAGCTTACCAAGAGGCAGCGCTAGCACAGATACGCAGTATTTT. This encodes CASLPRGSASTDTQYF.

The rearrangement joins TRBV6-2 or TRBV6-3 to TRBJ2-5; TRBD2 is a possible D gene (6 bases). With 2 bases removed from V and 4 bases from J, the gap between germline ends came to 17 bases. Germline loops: CDR1 MNHEY, CDR2 SVGEGT. The length of the CDR3 is 16 residues. CDR3 DNA: TGTGCCAGCAGTTACGGTTACGGGGGATCGGGAGAGACCCAGTACTTC. Protein: CASSYGYGGSGETQYF.

This sequence joins TRBV15 and TRBJ2-7; a possible D gene is TRBD1 (7 bases). The CDR3 runs 15 residues. V lost 4 bases to trimming and J lost 2 bases, with 15 bases between them. Germline CDR1 reads LNHNV; CDR2 reads YYDKDF (reference sequence). The CDR3 region has the DNA TGTGCCACCAGCAAGGGCACAGGGGAGGCCTACGAGCAGTACTTC. Translating it yields CATSKGTGEAYEQYF.

The chain joins TRBV30 to TRBJ1-1; D is perhaps TRBD1 (5 bases). Per germline, CDR1 GTSNPN and CDR2 SVGIG (reference sequence). There are 13 residues in the CDR3. V was shortened by 0 bases and J by 0 bases, with 5 bases between the two germline ends. This chain's CDR3 is CAWSVQVNTEAFF. CDR3 coding DNA: TGTGCCTGGAGTGTACAGGTGAACACTGAAGCTTTCTTT.

The rearrangement joins TRBV6-6 to TRBJ1-2, with TRBD1 matching 10 bases. CDR1 and CDR2 from the germline V gene are MNHNY and SVGAGI (reference sequence). V dropped 2 bases and J dropped 1; count of bases not matched to a gene: 1. This CDR3 comprises 15 residues. The CDR3 protein is CASSYGTGVNYGYTF. The CDR3, as DNA: TGTGCCAGCAGTTACGGGACAGGGGTTAACTATGGCTACACCTTC.

This clone was observed a single time. The rearrangement joins TRBV5-4 to TRBJ2-2; D remains ambiguous. Trimming took off 0 bases at V and 0 bases at J, with 6 bases between the two ends. The CDR3 has 15 amino acids. The germline gives CDR1 SGHNT, CDR2 YYREEE (reference sequence). Here the CDR3 DNA reads TGTGCCAGCAGCTTGGGAACTACGAACACCGGGGAGCTGTTTTTT. Residues: CASSLGTTNTGELFF.

This chain joins TRBV5-1 and TRBJ1-5; D is unresolved. Germline V gene lookup returns CDR1 SGHRS and CDR2 YFSETQ. The CDR3 covers 19 residues. The germline V and J ends were trimmed by 4 bases and 3 bases, with 26 bases remaining between them. The CDR3 spells CASSRPSGTSACFNQPQHF. CDR3 coding DNA: TGCGCCAGCAGCCGCCCTTCGGGCACCTCTGCATGTTTCAATCAGCCCCAGCATTTT.

Concerning this clone itself: The sample carries other DNA sequences with the same CDR3. V is TRBV6-5 and J is TRBJ1-2; no clear D. The length of the CDR3 is 11 residues. Germline V gene lookup returns CDR1 MNHEY and CDR2 SVGAGI. V lost 8 bases to trimming and J lost 2 bases, with 6 bases between them. The CDR3 nucleotides read TGTGCCAGCTCACCAAACTATGGCTACACCTTC. It specifies CASSPNYGYTF.

This rearrangement joins TRBV7-2 to TRBJ1-3, with D tentatively TRBD1 (5 bases). The V gene's germline CDR1 is SGHTA and CDR2 FQGNSA. Between the trimmed V and J ends, which lost 0 bases and 3 bases, there was a span of 15 bases. The CDR3 is made up of 17 amino acids. CDR3: CASSLAGNRQGGNTIYF. CDR3 sequence (DNA): TGTGCCAGCAGCTTAGCTGGGAACAGGCAGGGTGGAAACACCATATATTTT. Combining the CDR3 with reference TRBV7-2 and TRBJ1-3 gives the whole variable domain GAGVSQSPSNKVTEKGKDVELRCDPISGHTALYWYRQSLGQGLEFLIYFQGNSAPDKSGLPSDRFSAERTGGSVSTLTIQRTQQEDSAVYLCASSLAGNRQGGNTIYFGEGSWLTVV.